The 7 T cell receptor beta chains given below trace back to one sample, sequenced in a study of blood T cell repertoires in COVID-19. The assay was immunoSEQ multiplex PCR, and TCRdb's table has in-frame clones only and misses some. This table has 87,000 or so clones, about 90% appearing once. What was sequenced was peripheral blood. Receptors were obtained from a woman between 45 and 65 years old with active or convalescent COVID-19.

V is TRBV7-9 and J is TRBJ1-1, with D uncertain. The germline V and J ends were trimmed by 1 base and 1 base, with 4 bases remaining between them. Germline loops: CDR1 SEHNR, CDR2 FQNEAQ (reference sequence). The length of the CDR3 is 13 residues. This chain's CDR3 is CASSLVKNTEAFF. In nucleotides, the CDR3 is TGTGCCAGCAGCTTAGTAAAGAACACTGAAGCTTTCTTT.

The chain joins TRBV24-1 to TRBJ2-2, with 8 bases matching TRBD1. Germline assignment: CDR1 KGHDR and CDR2 SFDVKD. The CDR3 totals 15 residues. The J segment lost 5 bases and the V segment lost 4 bases, leaving 5 bases of the junction unmatched. In nucleotides, the CDR3 is TGTGCCACCAGTGACCCCGGGACAGGAACCGGGGAGCTGTTTTTT. It translates to CATSDPGTGTGELFF.

This chain uses TRBV7-3 with TRBJ1-2; 8 bases agree with TRBD1. The CDR3 consists of 13 residues. Trimming cost V 5 bases and J 8 bases; bases outside gene matches: 7. Germline CDR1 reads SGHTA; CDR2 reads FQGTGA. The CDR3 here is CASSPQGGGGYTF. CDR3 in DNA: TGTGCCAGCAGCCCACAGGGGGGTGGGGGCTACACCTTC.

The chain recombines TRBV19 with TRBJ1-1; 8 bases line up with TRBD1. The CDR3 is made up of 15 amino acids. The V gene end was trimmed by 7 bases and the J gene end by 1 base; junction bases not matched to a gene: 8. Germline V gene data show CDR1 as LNHDA and CDR2 as SQIVND (reference sequence). CDR3 DNA sequence: TGTGCCAGTATGGGGAGTGGGACAGGGAACACTGAAGCTTTCTTT. The encoded protein is CASMGSGTGNTEAFF.

The chain links TRBV4-2 to TRBJ2-7, with TRBD1 as a possible D gene (6 bases). This CDR3 region has 14 residues. V was shortened by 1 base and J by 0 bases, with 7 bases between the two germline ends. In germline, CDR1 is LGHNA, CDR2 YNFKEQ. Here the CDR3 reads CASSQGQASYEQYF. As DNA, the CDR3 is TGTGCCAGCAGCCAAGGACAGGCCTCCTACGAGCAGTACTTC.

V usage is TRBV7-3 and J usage is TRBJ1-1; 9 nucleotides line up with TRBD1. Looked up from germline, CDR1 is SGHTA and CDR2 is FQGTGA. V lost 4 bases to trimming and J lost 6 bases; unmatched junction nucleotides: 6. The CDR3 extends over 14 amino acids. CDR3 nucleotide sequence: TGTGCCAGCAGCTCGGGACAGGGATTGCCTGAAGCTTTCTTT. The encoded protein is CASSSGQGLPEAFF. Full variable domain (outside the CDR3, taken from reference TRBV7-3 and TRBJ1-1): GAGVSQTPSNKVTEKGKYVELRCDPISGHTALYWYRQSLGQGPEFLIYFQGTGAADDSGLPNDRFFAVRPEGSVSTLKIQRTERGDSAVYLCASSSGQGLPEAFFGQGTRLTVV.

The chain carries TRBV9 and TRBJ2-2, with D possibly being TRBD1 (5 bases). This CDR3 spans 13 amino acids. Germline loops: CDR1 SGDLS, CDR2 YYNGEE. V lost 3 bases, J lost 4 bases, and 7 bases lay in between. CDR3 DNA sequence: TGTGCCAGCAGCGGGGGCCCCACCGGGGAGCTGTTTTTT. Residues: CASSGGPTGELFF.